This is a list of T cell receptor beta chains from one sample in a study of blood T cell repertoires in COVID-19. Sequenced by immunoSEQ multiplex PCR; TCRdb stores in-frame clones only, minus some. The top ten clones hold roughly 0.84% of a sample with some 450,000 clones, 80% to 90% of them seen once. The sample taken for sequencing was peripheral blood. These receptors originate from a man aged 18 to 35 with COVID-19, enrolled during active disease. Both conserved end residues are part of each CDR3. Each record gives: J gene, CDR3 length, V gene, CDR3 protein.

TRBJ1-5 15 TRBV19 CASSIRQGASQPQHF
TRBJ2-3 15 TRBV5-1 CASSTLLTGEDTQYF
TRBJ2-7 12 TRBV11-2 CASSLDRHEQYF
TRBJ1-5 12 TRBV12-3/TRBV12-4 CASGRQGLPQHF
TRBJ1-6 12 TRBV10-3 CAIWTEGSPLHF
TRBJ2-5 15 TRBV24-1 CATSDLSGGQETQYF
TRBJ1-4 14 TRBV27 CASRPVATNEKLFF
TRBJ2-3 15 TRBV5-5 CASRRLAGVIDTQYF
TRBJ2-3 13 TRBV19 CASARQATDTQYF
TRBJ2-1 16 TRBV2 CASSERGTSSYNEQFF
TRBJ2-3 16 TRBV18 CASSPPIPRGTDTQYF
TRBJ2-7 18 TRBV18 CASSHTGTSGSSPREQYF
TRBJ2-7 14 TRBV19 CASSKGGSSYEQYF
TRBJ2-1 16 TRBV7-6 CASSLVGGSSYNEQFF
TRBJ2-7 11 TRBV7-9 CASSLGVMEYF
TRBJ2-7 13 TRBV24-1 CATGGDRGHEQYF
TRBJ1-1 17 TRBV10-2 CASSEPGSGGGGTEAFF
TRBJ2-1 14 TRBV6-1 CASSDGGSHNEQFF
TRBJ1-1 13 TRBV12-3/TRBV12-4 CASSLEPHTEAFF
TRBJ1-1 13 TRBV2 CASSVQPNTEAFF
TRBJ1-6 14 TRBV7-9 CASSRTGYNSPLHF
TRBJ2-7 15 TRBV6-6 CASSSWDRGNYEQYF
TRBJ2-1 13 TRBV7-8 CASSFSGAGEQFF
TRBJ2-7 13 TRBV13 CASTRGPGDEQYF
TRBJ2-1 15 TRBV27 CASSLLLAGGNEQFF
TRBJ2-7 17 TRBV12-5 CASGLHSSGRALYEQYF
TRBJ2-7 14 TRBV14 CASSLSNRDYEQYF
TRBJ2-2 19 TRBV12-2 CASRPIPQTSGANTGELFF